A single sample gave rise to the 8 T cell receptor beta chains below, sequenced in a study of OX40 agonist ivuxolimab in advanced cancers. Measured with immunoSEQ multiplex PCR; TCRdb has only the in-frame clones, and not every one. The sample includes roughly 76,000 clones, about 85% of them seen just once. Material: CD4+ or CD8+ T cells sorted from blood, obtained in a trial of the OX40 agonist ivuxolimab. Source of these receptors: an adult with an advanced solid tumor such as melanoma, head and neck, liver or kidney cancer.

This clone has only one observation. V and J are TRBV11-3 and TRBJ2-2; D may be TRBD2 (5 bases). Germline CDR1 SGHNT, CDR2 YENEEA. The length of the CDR3 is 14 residues. Trimming removed 1 base from V and 5 bases from J, with 8 bases in between. The CDR3 nucleotides are TGTGCCAGCAGCTTAGGTGGGGAGACCGGGGAGCTGTTTTTT. Translating gives CASSLGGETGELFF.

This clone was picked up one time. Being one base from a much bigger clone, this may be a read error. The chain recombines TRBV7-2 with TRBJ1-5; D uncertain. Germline CDR1 SGHTA, CDR2 FQGNSA. The V end was cut by 1 base, the J end by 1 base, with 2 bases between. CDR3 length: 13 residues. Written as DNA, the CDR3 is TGTGCCAGCAGCTTAGAGAGCAATCAGCCCCAGCATTTT. Residues: CASSLESNQPQHF.

This clone has just one count. The chain is built from TRBV7-9 and TRBJ1-2, with TRBD1 matching 7 bases. The CDR3 consists of 12 residues. V lost 5 bases, J lost 13 bases, and 10 bases stayed unmatched. CDR1 and CDR2 (germline): SEHNR, FQNEAQ (reference sequence). CDR3 in DNA: TGTGCCAGCAGCCAAAAGGGACAGACCTCCACCTTC. Translation: CASSQKGQTSTF.

The gene calls are TRBV7-2 and TRBJ2-7, with a weak D call TRBD1 (5 bases). With 4 bases removed from V and 5 bases from J, the gap between germline ends came to 12 bases. From germline, CDR1 is SGHTA and CDR2 FQGNSA. The CDR3 spans 13 residues. The DNA for the CDR3 is TGTGCCAGCAGCTCACAGGTCAAGAACGAGCAGTACTTC. Protein sequence: CASSSQVKNEQYF.

The rearrangement joins TRBV11-3 to TRBJ2-1, with 9 nucleotides matching TRBD2. The CDR3 runs to 15 residues. Germline CDR1 is SGHNT and CDR2 is YENEEA. V shed 3 bases and J 9 bases; nucleotides not matched to a gene: 9. DNA for the CDR3: TGTGCCAGCAGCTTTGCTCGCGCGGGAGGGAGTGAGCAGTTCTTC. Protein: CASSFARAGGSEQFF.

The rearrangement uses TRBV6-4 and TRBJ2-3; D may be TRBD2 (6 bases). The V end lost 6 bases, the J end lost 2 bases, and 12 bases lay between the germline ends. Germline V CDR1 and CDR2: MRHNA, SNTAGT. This CDR3 contains 14 residues. In DNA form, the CDR3 reads TGTGCCAGCAGCGGGACTGCGACCACAGATACGCAGTATTTT. Translated, it gives CASSGTATTDTQYF.

The chain employs TRBV11-3 and TRBJ2-7; TRBD2 aligns across 10 bases. Germline CDR1 is SGHNT and CDR2 is YENEEA. The CDR3 contains 15 residues. Trimming at V came to 6 bases and at J to 3 bases, leaving 8 bases not matched to a gene. The CDR3 reads CASRGRTSGVYEQYF. The CDR3 coding sequence is TGTGCCAGCAGGGGTCGGACTAGCGGCGTCTACGAGCAGTACTTC.

The chain employs TRBV6-5 and TRBJ1-1; D may be TRBD1 (6 bases). The CDR3 has 12 amino acids. Trimming stripped 7 bases from V and 1 base from J, with 7 bases between. CDR1 is MNHEY, CDR2 SVGAGI, per germline. CDR3 nucleotide sequence: TGTGCCAGCAAACAGGGGAACACTGAAGCTTTCTTT. Encoded protein: CASKQGNTEAFF.